This TCR beta chain was sequenced in a study of shared T cell receptors in the human thymus. The repertoire was sequenced with immunoSEQ multiplex PCR; TCRdb's copy has only in-frame clones and lacks some. The sample yields over 450,000 clones, 70% to 80% seen once. Trimming stripped 2 bases from V and 0 bases from J, with 6 bases between. The V gene's germline CDR1 is SGHDT and CDR2 YYEEEE. CDR3 length: 14 amino acids. A few counts support this clone. The same data also contributed to another study, on human thymus T cells. From that second work: Infants served as donors; they were healthy and Finnish and were having corrective surgery for congenital heart defects. Thymus specimens were resections from corrective heart surgery. A high degree of thymic repertoire overlap among unrelated individuals was reported in related research.

Material for sequencing was thymocytes. The chain employs TRBV5-6 and TRBJ1-3; no clear D gene. The clonotype comes from a boy under two years old with a congenital heart defect. This CDR3 is CASSFRDSGNTIYF. DNA of the CDR3: TGTGCCAGCAGCTTTCGGGACTCTGGAAACACCATATATTTT. The full variable domain, its missing parts supplied by reference TRBV5-6 and TRBJ1-3, is DAGVTQSPTHLIKTRGQQVTLRCSPKSGHDTVSWYQQALGQGPQFIFQYYEEEERQRGNFPDRFSGHQFPNYSSELNVNALLLGDSALYLCASSFRDSGNTIYFGEGSWLTVV.